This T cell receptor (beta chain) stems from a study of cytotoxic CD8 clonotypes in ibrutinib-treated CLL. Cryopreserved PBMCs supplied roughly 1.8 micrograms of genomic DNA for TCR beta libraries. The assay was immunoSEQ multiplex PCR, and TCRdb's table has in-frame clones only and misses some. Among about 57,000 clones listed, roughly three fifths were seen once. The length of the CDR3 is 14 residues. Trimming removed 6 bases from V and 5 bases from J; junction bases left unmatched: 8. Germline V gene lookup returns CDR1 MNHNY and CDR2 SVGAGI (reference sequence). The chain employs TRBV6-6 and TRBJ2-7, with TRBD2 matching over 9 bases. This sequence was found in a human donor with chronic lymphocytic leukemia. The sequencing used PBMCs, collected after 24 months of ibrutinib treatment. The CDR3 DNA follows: TGTGCCAGCAGGTCTGCGGGGGGGCCCCACGAGCAGTACGTC. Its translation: CASRSAGGPHEQYV.